Listed below are T cell receptor beta chains from one sample, sequenced in a study of blood T cell repertoires in COVID-19. Sequencing used immunoSEQ multiplex PCR; TCRdb keeps in-frame clones, though not all of them. The top ten clones hold 40% to 45% of a sample with around 58,000 clones, 88% of them seen once. The sample comprised peripheral blood. Every receptor here comes from an older woman with COVID-19, enrolled during active disease. CDR3s include the opening cysteine and the closing phenylalanine or tryptophan. A D gene is named only where the DNA matches it firmly. Some rows have no size entry. The others give once, few or many, or a class for an expanded clone.

>14|TRBJ2-1|.|.|TRBV7-9
TGTGCCAGCAGCTTGGCTTCAGGGTGGGATGAGCAGTTCTTC
CASSLASGWDEQFF
>16|TRBJ2-7|.|TRBD1|TRBV19
TGTGCCAGTAGTACCCTGGTGAGGACAGGGGGCTACGAGCAGTACTTC
CASSTLVRTGGYEQYF
>16|TRBJ2-2|once|.|TRBV2
TGTGCCAGCAGGGAAAGTACAGGATTCAACACCGGGGAGCTGTTTTTT
CASRESTGFNTGELFF
>14|TRBJ1-4|.|.|TRBV7-2
TGTGCCAGCAGCAGAGGGGGAACTAATGAAAAACTGTTTTTT
CASSRGGTNEKLFF
>13|TRBJ1-1|.|TRBD1|TRBV3-1/TRBV3-2
TGTGCCAGCAGCCTTGGGACAGGGGCTGAAGCTTTCTTT
CASSLGTGAEAFF
>15|TRBJ1-1|.|.|TRBV6-6
TGTGCCAGCAGTTACTCGGCAGGGGCCGGGACTGAAGCTTTCTTT
CASSYSAGAGTEAFF
>17|TRBJ1-1|.|.|TRBV12-5
TGTGCTAGTGGTTTGGTACTGGGCAGGGTAGCCGACACTGAAGCTTTCTTT
CASGLVLGRVADTEAFF
>13|TRBJ1-2|.|.|TRBV5-4
TGTGCCAGCAGCTTTGGGCCGGGGGATGGCTACACCTTC
CASSFGPGDGYTF
>19|TRBJ2-1|few|TRBD2|TRBV9
TGTGCCAGCAGCCCTCTAGGCGGACTAGCGGGAGCGGGATACAATGAGCAGTTCTTC
CASSPLGGLAGAGYNEQFF
>14|TRBJ2-2|.|.|TRBV2
TGTGCCAGCAACATAAGATCGAACACCGGGGAGCTGTTTTTT
CASNIRSNTGELFF
>13|TRBJ2-7|.|.|TRBV10-3
TGTGCCATCAGTGATGAACAGGGTGACGAGCAGTACTTC
CAISDEQGDEQYF
>13|TRBJ2-1|.|.|TRBV28
TGTGCCAGCAGGTGGCGGGAAAACAATGAGCAGTTCTTC
CASRWRENNEQFF
>15|TRBJ1-4|.|TRBD1|TRBV19
TGTGCCAGTAGTCCCGACAGGGGTATAAGTGAAAAACTGTTTTTT
CASSPDRGISEKLFF
>14|TRBJ1-2|once|.|TRBV4-1
TGCGCCAGCAGCCAAGATGAACAGGGCGATGGCTACACCTTC
CASSQDEQGDGYTF
>14|TRBJ2-5|.|TRBD2|TRBV7-9
TGTGCCCCTACGAGGCTAGCGGATGAAGAGACCCAGTACTTC
CAPTRLADEETQYF
>13|TRBJ2-1|.|.|TRBV9
TGTGCCAGCAGCGTCGCTGGAGGGTATGAGCAGTTCTTC
CASSVAGGYEQFF
>15|TRBJ2-5|.|TRBD1|TRBV25-1
TGTGCCAGCAGTGTTCACAGGGGAAGACAAGAGACCCAGTACTTC
CASSVHRGRQETQYF
>14|TRBJ2-1|.|TRBD2|TRBV5-1
TGCGCCAGCAGCGTTAGCGGGGGGGCGGGGGAGCAGTTCTTC
CASSVSGGAGEQFF
>11|TRBJ2-1|.|.|TRBV20-1
TGCAGTGCTGGGACTCGTGGTGAGCAGTTCTTC
CSAGTRGEQFF
>16|TRBJ2-1|.|TRBD2|TRBV20-1
TGCAGTGCTAGTTTCCAGCGGGACTTTCCCTACAATGAGCAGTTCTTC
CSASFQRDFPYNEQFF
>15|TRBJ1-4|.|TRBD1|TRBV4-3
TGCGCCAGCAGGCAAGAGTACAGGGGGAAGGAAAAACTGTTTTTT
CASRQEYRGKEKLFF
>12|TRBJ2-1|.|.|TRBV12-3/TRBV12-4
TGTGCCAGCAGTTTCGTGTACAATGAGCAGTTCTTC
CASSFVYNEQFF
>16|TRBJ2-7|.|TRBD1|TRBV3-1/TRBV3-2
TGTGCCAGCAGCCTCGGACAGGGAGGCCCTTCCCACGAGCAGTACTTC
CASSLGQGGPSHEQYF
>16|TRBJ2-2|.|.|TRBV24-1
TGTGCCACCAGTGACCGAACAAGGAGCGGCACCGGGGAGCTGTTTTTT
CATSDRTRSGTGELFF
>15|TRBJ1-6|.|TRBD1|TRBV7-9
TGTGCCAGCAGCCTCCGACAGGGGCTTAATTCACCCCTCCACTTT
CASSLRQGLNSPLHF
>12|TRBJ2-7|.|TRBD1|TRBV29-1
TGCAGCGCGGGACAGGGTTCCTACGAGCAGTACTTC
CSAGQGSYEQYF
>14|TRBJ2-1|.|TRBD2|TRBV4-1
TGCGCCAGCAGCCAAGAACGAGCGGGGGATGAGCAGTTCTTC
CASSQERAGDEQFF
>18|TRBJ1-6|.|.|TRBV2
TGTGCCAGCAGCCGAGCCGGGAGGGGGAGCTCCTATAATTCACCCCTCCACTTT
CASSRAGRGSSYNSPLHF
>14|TRBJ1-5|.|.|TRBV5-1
TGCGCCAGCAGCCCGGGTGGGTGGAATCAGCCCCAGCATTTT
CASSPGGWNQPQHF
>15|TRBJ2-2|.|.|TRBV6-5
TGTGCCAGCAGTTCGGGCGGGATAATCGTCGGGGAGCTGTTTTTT
CASSSGGIIVGELFF